A selection of T cell receptor beta chains follows, all from one sample in a study of T-cell reconstitution after alpha-beta-depleted transplantation in children. TCRdb called the PCR reads again in MiXCR, with one record for every CDR3 protein. The sample includes about 600,000 distinct CDR3 sequences, 23% of them seen just once. Specimen: PBMCs, mostly from graft donor cells, collected 360 days after TCRalphabeta/CD19-depleted stem cell transplant. Receptor source: a boy in the first two years of life who had a stem cell transplant for acute myeloid leukemia, so the T cells may come from the graft donor. CDR3s leave out the opening cysteine and the closing phenylalanine or tryptophan. Fields, in order: J gene, V gene, CDR3 protein.

TRBJ2-5 | TRBV6-5 | ASSYSGLVSQETQY
TRBJ1-2 | TRBV28 | ASNRGARGYT
TRBJ2-3 | TRBV29-1 | SVGTSGVADTQY
TRBJ2-2 | TRBV4-2 | ASSQRSGGVTNTGELF
TRBJ1-5 | TRBV6-1 | ASTPGQGHQPQH
TRBJ2-1 | TRBV20-1 | SAWCLRTGPYNEQF
TRBJ2-1 | TRBV10-3 | AISESGLAGNREF
TRBJ2-7 | TRBV12-3/TRBV12-4 | ASSPAAGAGYEQY
TRBJ2-1 | TRBV6-5 | ASSYGGTGRNEQF
TRBJ2-5 | TRBV15 | ATSRGDKETQY
TRBJ2-7 | TRBV11-1 | ASSFNVLPTYEQY
TRBJ2-3 | TRBV4-3 | ASSQALPTDNTQY
TRBJ1-1 | TRBV20-1 | SASPGQVNTEAF
TRBJ2-7 | TRBV9 | ASSPRDSPAYEQY
TRBJ1-1 | TRBV6-5 | ASSYSWGGTEAF
TRBJ1-1 | TRBV29-1 | SVEDPTGLKTF
TRBJ2-5 | TRBV2 | ADRGAIPQETQY
TRBJ2-3 | TRBV20-1 | SARELVSGGATDTQY
TRBJ2-5 | TRBV12-3/TRBV12-4 | ASSLRSGTEKETQY
TRBJ2-1 | TRBV29-1 | SVLWGTSGQQF
TRBJ2-1 | TRBV20-1 | SASQVEQF
TRBJ2-1 | TRBV7-9 | ASSLAPEQF
TRBJ2-3 | TRBV4-2 | ASSQDREADRGRDTQY